Presented here are 12 T cell receptor beta chains from one specimen sequenced in a study of blood T cell repertoires in COVID-19 (dated by TCRdb to 2018 to 2021). Library preparation used the immunoSEQ multiplex PCR assay. TCRdb obtained this table from immuneACCESS and retained in-frame rearrangements with V and J assigned. These tables miss some clones; where compared with another copy, unresolved V genes account for less than half of the shortfall, and the remainder is unexplained. Across this sample there are around 620,000 clones, with 90% seen only once. The ten largest make up around 0.3% of the sample. The sample consisted of peripheral blood. Every receptor here comes from a woman between 18 and 29 years old with acute or convalescent COVID-19.

The V call is TRBV30, the J call TRBJ2-7; D uncertain. The V end lost 4 bases, the J end lost 3 bases, and 13 bases lay between the germline ends. Germline V gene sequence: CDR1 GTSNPN, CDR2 SVGIG (reference sequence). This CDR3 is built from 13 residues. The DNA for the CDR3 is TGTGCCTGGACCCGGTCCATTAACTACGAGCAGTACTTC. Amino acids: CAWTRSINYEQYF.

This clone occurred a few times. This chain links TRBV7-9 with TRBJ1-1; perhaps TRBD1 as D (5 bases). Trimming took 3 bases from V and 0 from J, leaving 8 bases between them. This CDR3 is 14 amino acids long. CDR1 SEHNR and CDR2 FQNEAQ come from the germline V gene (reference sequence). CDR3 coding DNA: TGTGCCAGCAGCTTTAAGGGGATGAACACTGAAGCTTTCTTT. It translates to CASSFKGMNTEAFF.

V gene TRBV18 combines with J gene TRBJ1-1; the D gene is possibly TRBD1 (5 bases). The germline V gene encodes CDR1 KGHSH and CDR2 LQKENI. V was trimmed by 3 bases and J by 1 base, leaving 12 bases between them. This CDR3 comprises 15 residues. The CDR3 region has the DNA TGTGCCAGCTCACCTGGCGGGACGGAGAACACTGAAGCTTTCTTT. Encoded protein: CASSPGGTENTEAFF.

This clone was picked up one time. The chain combines TRBV19 with TRBJ1-1; 8 bases are shared with TRBD1. CDR3 size: 14 residues. V dropped 4 bases and J dropped 7; count of bases not matched to a gene: 8. Looked up from germline, CDR1 is LNHDA and CDR2 is SQIVND (reference sequence). The CDR3 DNA sequence: TGTGCCAGTAGTAGCCAGGGGGCGTGGAATGAAGCTTTCTTT. Its translation: CASSSQGAWNEAFF.

This clone was observed once. This chain connects TRBV4-1 to TRBJ1-5; 7 nucleotides agree with TRBD1. Germline V gives CDR1 MGHRA, CDR2 YSYEKL. This CDR3 spans 16 amino acids. After removal of 3 bases from V and 7 bases from J, the junction contained 12 bases not matched to a gene. The CDR3 DNA is TGCGCCAGCAGCCATCCCCCCAAGGGGGCTAAGCAGCCCCAGCATTTT. Translated: CASSHPPKGAKQPQHF.

There are a few counts of this clone. The rearrangement uses TRBV12-1 and TRBJ1-1. TRBV12-1 is annotated as a pseudogene. The CDR3 has 13 residues. The CDR3 loop reads CASSAQRNTEAFF. For the CDR3, the DNA is TGTGCCAGCAGCGCCCAGCGCAACACTGAAGCTTTCTTT.

This chain joins TRBV24-1 and TRBJ1-1; 7 bases are shared with TRBD1. CDR3 length: 16 amino acids. Trimming took 2 bases from V and 5 from J; bases not matched to a gene: 10. Germline loops: CDR1 KGHDR, CDR2 SFDVKD. The CDR3 spells CATSDSNRQGETEAFF. The CDR3 region has the DNA TGTGCCACCAGTGATTCGAATCGACAGGGAGAGACTGAAGCTTTCTTT.

In its sample, this clone was seen a few times. The sample has other DNA sequences that encode this CDR3 too. V is TRBV27 and J is TRBJ1-5; 7 nucleotides agree with TRBD1. J was trimmed by 2 bases and V by 3 bases; bases with no gene match: 1. Germline V CDR1 and CDR2: MNHEY, SMNVEV (reference sequence). The CDR3 covers 14 residues. The CDR3 sequence: CASSFDRGNQPQHF. The CDR3 bases are TGTGCCAGCAGTTTCGACAGGGGCAATCAGCCCCAGCATTTT.

The genes are TRBV28 and TRBJ1-3; D may be TRBD1 (5 bases). V was shortened by 6 bases and J by 2 bases, with 11 bases between the two germline ends. CDR1 is MDHEN and CDR2 is SYDVKM in the germline V gene. The CDR3 extends over 14 amino acids. CDR3 amino acids: CASSRAVAGNTIYF. The CDR3 DNA reads as TGTGCCAGCAGCAGGGCAGTCGCTGGAAACACCATATATTTT.

This clone occurred once. V and J are TRBV5-6 and TRBJ1-2, with 8 bases identical to TRBD1. This CDR3 spans 15 amino acids. The V gene end was trimmed by 2 bases and the J gene end by 8 bases; junction bases not matched to a gene: 11. The germline CDR1 and CDR2 sequences are SGHDT and YYEEEE. The CDR3 DNA reads TGTGCCAGCAGCTTATCTCCGCAGGGGGCGGACGGCTACACCTTC. It encodes CASSLSPQGADGYTF.

This chain joins TRBV4-3 and TRBJ2-3; 8 bases are shared with TRBD1. CDR1 LGHNA and CDR2 YSLEER come from the germline V gene. The CDR3 loop spans 17 amino acids. Germline trimming cut 0 bases from V and 2 bases from J; bases unmatched to any gene: 7. The CDR3 spells CASSQDFWQGATDTQYF. The CDR3 region has the DNA TGCGCCAGCAGCCAAGATTTTTGGCAGGGGGCCACAGATACGCAGTATTTT.

The V and J genes are TRBV4-3 and TRBJ2-1; D is perhaps TRBD2 (5 bases). Germline V gene lookup returns CDR1 LGHNA and CDR2 YSLEER. The CDR3 loop spans 11 amino acids. Trimming took 2 bases from V and 16 from J, leaving 12 bases between them. The CDR3 spells CASSQSGVEFF. The CDR3 DNA sequence: TGCGCCAGCAGCCAAAGCGGAGTGGAATTCTTC.